The 15 T cell receptor beta chains reported below all come from one sample, sequenced in a study of T cells in Graves' hyperthyroidism and ophthalmopathy. What was amplified from RNA transcripts were TCR beta CDR3 regions. First-round RT-PCR with HTBI primers amplified the TCR CDR3 region. TCRdb re-called the multiplex PCR reads with MiXCR, one entry per CDR3 protein. The data contain around 560,000 distinct CDR3 sequences, around 15% of them seen just once; the ten biggest clones take up 15% to 20%. The sample comprised blood. These TCRs come from a woman aged 18 to 35 with Graves' hyperthyroidism.

This clonotype has just one count. V is TRBV3-1 and J is TRBJ1-2; D gene ambiguous. This CDR3 contains 16 residues. Trimming took 0 bases from V and 0 from J, leaving 11 bases between them. The germline V gene has CDR1 LGHDT and CDR2 YNNKEL (reference sequence). CDR3 residues: CASSQEIGPPNYGYTF. The DNA of the CDR3 is TGTGCCAGCAGCCAAGAGATAGGACCTCCTAACTATGGCTACACCTTC.

The chain combines TRBV4-3 with TRBJ1-6; D is uncertain. The V gene's germline CDR1 is LGHNA and CDR2 YSLEER. The CDR3 has 15 amino acids. Trimming cost V 1 base and J 7 bases, with 11 bases left between them. CDR3 in amino acids: CASSQGGAPNSPLHF. The CDR3 region has the DNA TGCGCCAGCAGCCAAGGTGGCGCACCGAATTCACCCCTCCACTTT.

The V and J genes are TRBV29-1 and TRBJ2-6; D is undetermined. V was cut by 4 bases and J by 0 bases, with 4 bases left in between. Looked up from germline, CDR1 is SQVTM and CDR2 is ANQGSEA. CDR3 length equals 13 residues. CDR3 DNA: TGCAGCGTTGCGGGCTCTGGGGCCAACGTCCTGACTTTC. It is translated as CSVAGSGANVLTF.

J is TRBJ1-6 and V is TRBV20-1; 9 bases align to TRBD1. Germline CDR1 is DFQATT and CDR2 is SNEGSKA (reference sequence). J gave up 10 bases and V 5 bases, and 12 bases lay outside the gene matches. The CDR3 totals 15 residues. In DNA, the CDR3 is TGCAGTGCTGACCCGGGGACAGGGAAGTGGTCACCCCTCCACTTT. It codes for CSADPGTGKWSPLHF.

This clonotype came up a few times. The V and J genes are TRBV7-6 and TRBJ1-1, with D tentatively TRBD1 (6 bases). The CDR3 has 15 amino acids. The germline V gene encodes CDR1 SGHVS and CDR2 FNYEAQ. Trimming took off 5 bases at V and 4 bases at J, with 17 bases between the two ends. CDR3 sequence (DNA): TGTGCCAGCAGCCTTATAGGGGGAGCAGCCACTGAAGCTTTCTTT. This encodes CASSLIGGAATEAFF. Full variable domain (remainder filled in from reference TRBV7-6 and TRBJ1-1): GAGVSQSPRYKVTKRGQDVALRCDPISGHVSLYWYRQALGQGPEFLTYFNYEAQQDKSGLPNDRFSAERPEGSISTLTIQRTEQRDSAMYRCASSLIGGAATEAFFGQGTRLTVV.

This clonotype was counted at least ten times. The gene calls are TRBV12-3 or TRBV12-4 and TRBJ1-4, with 8 bases identical to TRBD1. The V gene end was trimmed by 5 bases and the J gene end by 8 bases; junction bases not matched to a gene: 13. This CDR3 has 16 residues. The CDR3 region has the DNA TGTGCCAGCAGTAAGACGTCCGGGACAGGTGTCGAAAAACTGTTTTTT. Protein sequence: CASSKTSGTGVEKLFF.

This clonotype was recorded many times. The chain joins TRBV10-3 to TRBJ2-3; possibly TRBD1 or TRBD2 for D (6 bases each). V was trimmed by 11 bases and J by 0 bases, leaving 24 bases between them. CDR3 length: 17 residues. The V gene's germline CDR1 is ENHRY and CDR2 SYGVKD. The CDR3 DNA follows: TGTGCCGCTGGGAAAGGTGGGGGGCCCGCTAGCACAGATACGCAGTATTTT. This translates into CAAGKGGGPASTDTQYF.

This clonotype was seen at least ten times. CDR3: CASTHPGTVYNEQFF. DNA for the CDR3: TGTGCCAGCACCCATCCCGGGACAGTCTACAATGAGCAGTTCTTC. The V and J genes are TRBV12-3 or TRBV12-4 and TRBJ2-1, with TRBD1 identical over 7 bases. V lost 7 bases, J lost 3 bases, and 9 bases stayed unmatched. The CDR3 sequence is 15 residues long.

Regarding this clonotype: A much larger clone differs from this one at a single base, so this may be a read error. This CDR3 is missing its conserved last phenylalanine or tryptophan, likely due to a read error. This chain joins TRBV28 and TRBJ1-1, with D possibly TRBD1 on 5 matching bases. Germline CDR1 and CDR2: MDHEN and SYDVKM. The CDR3 is 15 residues long. The V end lost 8 bases, the J end lost 0 bases, and 16 bases lay between the germline ends. The CDR3 loop is CASHTLDTLNTEAFS. The CDR3 coding sequence is TGTGCCAGCCATACCCTGGACACTTTGAACACTGAAGCTTTCTCT.

In DNA, the CDR3 is TGTGCCAGTACCCACGGCCGGGTTCGGAGTGAAGCTTTCTTT. Encoded protein: CASTHGRVRSEAFF. The rearrangement links TRBV19 to TRBJ1-1; no definite D call. Germline V gives CDR1 LNHDA, CDR2 SQIVND (reference sequence). Trimming cost V 7 bases and J 7 bases, with 19 bases left between them. The CDR3 loop spans 14 amino acids.

In regard to this clonotype: A much more abundant neighbour one base away suggests this may be a read error. CDR3 amino acids: CASGRDSRSPPHF. The DNA of the CDR3 is TGCGCCAGCGGCCGGGACAGCCGATCACCCCCCCACTTT. J is TRBJ1-6 and V is TRBV5-1; TRBD1 agrees at 7 bases. The CDR3 loop spans 13 amino acids. CDR1 is SGHRS, CDR2 YFSETQ, per germline.

The V call is TRBV7-2, the J call TRBJ2-1; perhaps TRBD1 as D (5 bases). The CDR3 covers 14 residues. V was trimmed by 5 bases and J by 2 bases, leaving 10 bases between them. CDR1 and CDR2 (germline): SGHTA, FQGNSA. This chain's CDR3 is CASSQGVTYNEQFF. For the CDR3, the DNA is TGTGCCAGCAGCCAAGGGGTTACCTACAATGAGCAGTTCTTC.

This clonotype came up many times. The chain joins TRBV11-2 to TRBJ2-1, with a tentative D call TRBD2 (7 bases). The CDR3 covers 15 residues. Germline V gene data show CDR1 as SGHAT and CDR2 as FQNNGV. The germline V and J ends were trimmed by 5 bases and 7 bases, with 18 bases remaining between them. CDR3 residues: CASSRGGGSGNEQFF. The CDR3 region has the DNA TGTGCCAGCAGCCGAGGGGGGGGTAGTGGGAATGAGCAGTTCTTC.

The chain couples TRBV29-1 to TRBJ1-1, with a tentative D call TRBD1 (5 bases). The V gene's germline CDR1 is SQVTM and CDR2 ANQGSEA. V lost 2 bases, J lost 10 bases, and 17 bases lay in between. The CDR3 contains 13 residues. The CDR3 spells CSVEWQGPHGAFF. In DNA, the CDR3 is TGCAGCGTTGAATGGCAGGGACCACATGGAGCTTTCTTT.

This clonotype was seen many times. J is TRBJ1-2 and V is TRBV3-1; D is perhaps TRBD1 (5 bases). Germline V gene sequence: CDR1 LGHDT, CDR2 YNNKEL (reference sequence). V was trimmed by 4 bases and J by 2 bases, leaving 11 bases between them. The CDR3 sequence is 14 residues long. CDR3 region: CASSLLGENYGYTF. The CDR3 bases are TGTGCCAGCAGCCTCTTGGGGGAGAACTATGGCTACACCTTC. The full variable domain, its missing parts supplied by reference TRBV3-1 and TRBJ1-2, is DTAVSQTPKYLVTQMGNDKSIKCEQNLGHDTMYWYKQDSKKFLKIMFSYNNKELIINETVPNRFSPKSPDKAHLNLHINSLELGDSAVYFCASSLLGENYGYTFGSGTRLTVV.